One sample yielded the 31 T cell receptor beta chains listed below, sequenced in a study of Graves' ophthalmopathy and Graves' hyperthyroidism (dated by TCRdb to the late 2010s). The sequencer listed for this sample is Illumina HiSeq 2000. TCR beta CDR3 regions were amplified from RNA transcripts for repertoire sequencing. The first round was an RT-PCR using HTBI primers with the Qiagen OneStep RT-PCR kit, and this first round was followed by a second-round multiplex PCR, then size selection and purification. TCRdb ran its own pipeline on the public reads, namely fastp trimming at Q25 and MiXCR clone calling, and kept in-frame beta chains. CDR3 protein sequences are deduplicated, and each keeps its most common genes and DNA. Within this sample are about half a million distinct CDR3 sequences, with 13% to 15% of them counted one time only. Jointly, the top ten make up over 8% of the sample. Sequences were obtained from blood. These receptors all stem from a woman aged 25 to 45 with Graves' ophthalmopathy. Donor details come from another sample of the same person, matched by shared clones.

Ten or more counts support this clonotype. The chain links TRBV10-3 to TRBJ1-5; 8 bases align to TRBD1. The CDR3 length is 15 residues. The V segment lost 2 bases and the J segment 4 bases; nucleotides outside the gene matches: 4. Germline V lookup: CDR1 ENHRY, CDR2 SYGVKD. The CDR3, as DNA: TGTGCCATCAGTGAGGGACAGGGCCTAAATCAGCCCCAGCATTTT. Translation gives CAISEGQGLNQPQHF.

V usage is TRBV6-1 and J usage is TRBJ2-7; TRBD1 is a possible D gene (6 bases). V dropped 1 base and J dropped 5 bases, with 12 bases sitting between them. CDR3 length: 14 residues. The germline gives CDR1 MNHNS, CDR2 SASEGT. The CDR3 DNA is TGTGCCAGCAGTGAAGACCACAGGGCCAACGAGCAGTACTTC. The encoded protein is CASSEDHRANEQYF.

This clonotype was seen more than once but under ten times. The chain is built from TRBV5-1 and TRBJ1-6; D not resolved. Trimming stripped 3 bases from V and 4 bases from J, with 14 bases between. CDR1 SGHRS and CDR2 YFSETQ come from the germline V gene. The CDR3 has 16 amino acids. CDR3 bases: TGCGCCAGCAGCTCCGAGCCTACAAGGTATAATTCACCCCTCCACTTT. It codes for CASSSEPTRYNSPLHF. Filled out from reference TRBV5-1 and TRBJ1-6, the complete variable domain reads KAGVTQTPRYLIKTRGQQVTLSCSPISGHRSVSWYQQTPGQGLQFLFEYFSETQRNKGNFPGRFSGRQFSNSRSEMNVSTLELGDSALYLCASSSEPTRYNSPLHFGNGTRLTVT.

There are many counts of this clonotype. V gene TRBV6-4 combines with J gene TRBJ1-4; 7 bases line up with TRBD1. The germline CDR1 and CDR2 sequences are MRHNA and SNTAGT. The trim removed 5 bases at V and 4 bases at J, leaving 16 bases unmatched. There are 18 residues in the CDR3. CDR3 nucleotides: TGTGCCAGCAGTCGATTCCCGACAGGGTCTGTTGGTAATGAAAAACTGTTTTTT. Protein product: CASSRFPTGSVGNEKLFF.

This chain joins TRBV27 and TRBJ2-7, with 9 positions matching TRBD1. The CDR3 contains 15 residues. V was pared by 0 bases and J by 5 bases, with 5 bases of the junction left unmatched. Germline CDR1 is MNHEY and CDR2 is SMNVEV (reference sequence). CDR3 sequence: CASSLSVGDRDEQYF. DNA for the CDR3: TGTGCCAGCAGTTTATCTGTTGGGGACAGGGACGAGCAGTACTTC.

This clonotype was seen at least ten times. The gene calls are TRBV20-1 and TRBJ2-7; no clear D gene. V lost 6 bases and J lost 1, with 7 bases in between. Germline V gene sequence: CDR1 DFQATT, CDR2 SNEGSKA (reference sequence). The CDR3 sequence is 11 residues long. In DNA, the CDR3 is TGCAGTGCAGAGAAGTCCTACGAGCAGTACTTC. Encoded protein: CSAEKSYEQYF.

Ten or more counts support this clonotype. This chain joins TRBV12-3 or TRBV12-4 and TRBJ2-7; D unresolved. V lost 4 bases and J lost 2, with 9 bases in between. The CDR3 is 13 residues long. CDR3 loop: CASSWSGAYEQYF. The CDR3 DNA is TGTGCCAGCAGTTGGTCAGGAGCCTACGAGCAGTACTTC.

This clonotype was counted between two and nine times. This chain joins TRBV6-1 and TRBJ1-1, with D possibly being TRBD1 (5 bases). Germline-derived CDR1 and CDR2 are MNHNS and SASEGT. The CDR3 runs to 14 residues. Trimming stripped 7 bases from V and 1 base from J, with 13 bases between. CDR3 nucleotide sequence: TGTGCCAGCACAAACGAGGGGAGGAACACTGAAGCTTTCTTT. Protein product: CASTNEGRNTEAFF.

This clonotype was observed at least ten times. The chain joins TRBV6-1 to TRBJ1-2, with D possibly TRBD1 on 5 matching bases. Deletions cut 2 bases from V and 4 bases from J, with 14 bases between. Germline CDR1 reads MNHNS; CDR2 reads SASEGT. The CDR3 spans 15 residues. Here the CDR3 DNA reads TGTGCCAGCAGTGAACCGGGACGTCGGCCCTATGGCTACACCTTC. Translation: CASSEPGRRPYGYTF.

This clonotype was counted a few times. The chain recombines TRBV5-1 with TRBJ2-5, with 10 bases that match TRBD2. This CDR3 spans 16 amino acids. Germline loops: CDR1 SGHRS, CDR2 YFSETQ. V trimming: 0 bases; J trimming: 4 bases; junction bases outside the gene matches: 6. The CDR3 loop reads CASSLAGTSEGETQYF. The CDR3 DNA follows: TGCGCCAGCAGCTTGGCCGGGACTAGCGAAGGAGAGACCCAGTACTTC. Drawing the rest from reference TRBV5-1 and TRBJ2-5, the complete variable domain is KAGVTQTPRYLIKTRGQQVTLSCSPISGHRSVSWYQQTPGQGLQFLFEYFSETQRNKGNFPGRFSGRQFSNSRSEMNVSTLELGDSALYLCASSLAGTSEGETQYFGPGTRLLVL.

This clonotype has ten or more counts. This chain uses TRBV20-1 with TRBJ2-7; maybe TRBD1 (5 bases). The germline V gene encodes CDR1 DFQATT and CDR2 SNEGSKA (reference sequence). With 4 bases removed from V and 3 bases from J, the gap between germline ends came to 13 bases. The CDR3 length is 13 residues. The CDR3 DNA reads TGCAGTGCTAACACGTATACAGGCTACGAGCAGTACTTC. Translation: CSANTYTGYEQYF.

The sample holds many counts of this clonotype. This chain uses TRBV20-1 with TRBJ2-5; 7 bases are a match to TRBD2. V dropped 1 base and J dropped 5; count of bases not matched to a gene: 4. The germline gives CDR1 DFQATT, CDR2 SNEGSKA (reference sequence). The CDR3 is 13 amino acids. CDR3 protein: CSARGTSRETQYF. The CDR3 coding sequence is TGCAGTGCTAGAGGGACTAGTCGGGAGACCCAGTACTTC.

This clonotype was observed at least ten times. The DNA for the CDR3 is TGCGCCAGCAGCCAAGTAGGACTGAGGAGCTATGGCTACACCTTC. It translates to CASSQVGLRSYGYTF. The V gene is TRBV4-1, the J gene TRBJ1-2; D remains ambiguous. The length of the CDR3 is 15 residues. V lost 1 base and J lost 4, with 13 bases in between. Germline V gives CDR1 MGHRA, CDR2 YSYEKL.

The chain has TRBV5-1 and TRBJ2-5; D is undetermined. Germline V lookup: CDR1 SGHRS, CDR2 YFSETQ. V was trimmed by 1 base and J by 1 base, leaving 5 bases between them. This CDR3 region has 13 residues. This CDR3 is CASSLTIQETQYF. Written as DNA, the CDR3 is TGCGCCAGCAGCTTGACCATCCAAGAGACCCAGTACTTC.

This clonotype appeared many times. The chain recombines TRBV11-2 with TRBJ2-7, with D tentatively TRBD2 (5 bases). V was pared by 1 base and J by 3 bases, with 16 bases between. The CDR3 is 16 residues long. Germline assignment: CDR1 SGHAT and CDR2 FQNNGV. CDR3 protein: CASSLGPIWEYYEQYF. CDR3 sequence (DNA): TGTGCCAGCAGCTTAGGCCCCATCTGGGAGTACTACGAGCAGTACTTC.

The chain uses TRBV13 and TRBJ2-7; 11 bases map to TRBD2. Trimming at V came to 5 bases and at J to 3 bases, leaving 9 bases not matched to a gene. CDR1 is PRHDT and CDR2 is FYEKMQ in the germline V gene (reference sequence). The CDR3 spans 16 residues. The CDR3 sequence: CASSVRLAGGIYEQYF. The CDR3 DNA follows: TGTGCCAGCAGCGTTCGCCTAGCGGGAGGAATCTACGAGCAGTACTTC.

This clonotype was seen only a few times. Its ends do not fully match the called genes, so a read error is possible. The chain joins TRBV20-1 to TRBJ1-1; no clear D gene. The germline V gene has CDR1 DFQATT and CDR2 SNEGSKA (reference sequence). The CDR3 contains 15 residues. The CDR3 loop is CSARDLEVGNTGAFF. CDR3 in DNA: TGCAGTGCTAGAGATCTAGAGGTAGGGAACACTGGAGCTTTCTTT.

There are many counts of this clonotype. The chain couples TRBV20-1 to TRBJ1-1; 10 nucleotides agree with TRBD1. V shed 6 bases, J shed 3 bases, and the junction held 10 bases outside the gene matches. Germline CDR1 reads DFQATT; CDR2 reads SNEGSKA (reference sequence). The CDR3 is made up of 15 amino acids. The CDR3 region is CSADSGTGEDTEAFF. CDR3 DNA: TGCAGTGCGGACTCCGGGACAGGGGAAGACACTGAAGCTTTCTTT.

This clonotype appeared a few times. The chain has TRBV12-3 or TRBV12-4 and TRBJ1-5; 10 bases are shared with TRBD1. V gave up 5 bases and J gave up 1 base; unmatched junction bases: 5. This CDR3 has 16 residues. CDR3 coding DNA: TGTGCCAGCAGTGCTAGGACAGGGGGGAGCAATCAGCCCCAGCATTTT. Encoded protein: CASSARTGGSNQPQHF.

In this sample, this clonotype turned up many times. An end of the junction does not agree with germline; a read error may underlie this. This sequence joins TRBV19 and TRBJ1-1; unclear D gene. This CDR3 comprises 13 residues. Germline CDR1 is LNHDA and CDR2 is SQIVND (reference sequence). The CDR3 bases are TGTGCCAGTAGTGAATCAGCACGTTTTGAAACTTTCTTT. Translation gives CASSESARFETFF.

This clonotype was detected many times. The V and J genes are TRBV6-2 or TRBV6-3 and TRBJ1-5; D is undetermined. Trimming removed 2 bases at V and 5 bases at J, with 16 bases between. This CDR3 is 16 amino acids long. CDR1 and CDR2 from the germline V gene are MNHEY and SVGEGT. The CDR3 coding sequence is TGTGCCAGCAGTTACGGACCCGGGCGGCTTTATCAGCCCCAGCATTTT. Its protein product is CASSYGPGRLYQPQHF.

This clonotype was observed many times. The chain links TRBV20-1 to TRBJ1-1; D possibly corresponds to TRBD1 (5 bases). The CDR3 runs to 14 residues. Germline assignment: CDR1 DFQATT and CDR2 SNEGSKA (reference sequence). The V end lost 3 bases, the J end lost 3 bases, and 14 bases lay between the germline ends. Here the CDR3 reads CSARGGAGDTEAFF. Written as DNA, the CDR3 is TGCAGTGCTAGGGGCGGGGCGGGGGACACTGAAGCTTTCTTT.

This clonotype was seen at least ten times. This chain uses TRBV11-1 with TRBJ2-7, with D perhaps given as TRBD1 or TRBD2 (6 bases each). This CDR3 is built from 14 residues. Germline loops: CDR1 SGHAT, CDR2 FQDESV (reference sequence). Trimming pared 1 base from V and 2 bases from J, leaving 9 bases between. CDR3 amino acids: CASSLEEGAYEQYF. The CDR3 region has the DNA TGTGCCAGCAGCTTAGAGGAGGGGGCCTACGAGCAGTACTTC.

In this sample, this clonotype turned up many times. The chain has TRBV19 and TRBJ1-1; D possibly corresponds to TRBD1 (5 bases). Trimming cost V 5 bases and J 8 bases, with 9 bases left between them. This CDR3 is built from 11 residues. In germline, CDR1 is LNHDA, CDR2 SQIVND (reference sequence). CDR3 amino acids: CASSRRDEAFF. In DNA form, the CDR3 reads TGTGCCAGTAGTCGGAGGGACGAAGCTTTCTTT.

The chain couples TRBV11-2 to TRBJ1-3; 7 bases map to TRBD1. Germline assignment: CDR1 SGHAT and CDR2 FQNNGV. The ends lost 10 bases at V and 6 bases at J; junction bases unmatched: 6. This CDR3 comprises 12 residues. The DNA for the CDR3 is TGTGCCACCGGGACAGCGGAAAACACCATATATTTT. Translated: CATGTAENTIYF. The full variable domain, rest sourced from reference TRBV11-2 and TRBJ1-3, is EAGVAQSPRYKIIEKRQSVAFWCNPISGHATLYWYQQILGQGPKLLIQFQNNGVVDDSQLPKDRFSAERLKGVDSTLKIQPAKLEDSAVYLCATGTAENTIYFGEGSWLTVV.

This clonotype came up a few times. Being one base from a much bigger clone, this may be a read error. As DNA, the CDR3 is TGTGCCAGCATGGGGGCGAACACCGGGGAGCTGTTTTTT. Amino acid sequence: CASMGANTGELFF. The chain joins TRBV28 to TRBJ2-2; D is possibly TRBD1 or TRBD2 (5 bases each). Deletions cut 7 bases from V and 0 bases from J, with 6 bases between. Germline-derived CDR1 and CDR2 are MDHEN and SYDVKM. CDR3 length: 13 amino acids.

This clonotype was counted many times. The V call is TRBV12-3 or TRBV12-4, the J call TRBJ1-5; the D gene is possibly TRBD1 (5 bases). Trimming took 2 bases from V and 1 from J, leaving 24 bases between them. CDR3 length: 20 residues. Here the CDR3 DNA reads TGTGCCAGCAGTTTACCGGGAGGGGTCCCCCAGTTGCAAAGCAATCAGCCCCAGCATTTT. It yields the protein CASSLPGGVPQLQSNQPQHF.

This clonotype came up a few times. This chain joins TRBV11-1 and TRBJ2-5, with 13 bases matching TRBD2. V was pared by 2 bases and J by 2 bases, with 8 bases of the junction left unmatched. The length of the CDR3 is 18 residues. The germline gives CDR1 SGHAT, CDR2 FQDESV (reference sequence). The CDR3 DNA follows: TGTGCCAGCAGCTTACCGCCACTAGCGGGGGGGAAACAAGAGACCCAGTACTTC. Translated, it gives CASSLPPLAGGKQETQYF.

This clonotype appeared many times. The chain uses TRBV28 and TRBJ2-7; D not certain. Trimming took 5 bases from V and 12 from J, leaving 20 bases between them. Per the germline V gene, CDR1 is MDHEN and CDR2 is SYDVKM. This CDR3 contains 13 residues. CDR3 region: CASSPQLASGWYF. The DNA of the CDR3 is TGTGCCAGCAGTCCCCAGCTCGCCTCCGGGTGGTACTTC. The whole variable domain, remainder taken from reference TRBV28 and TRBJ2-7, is DVKVTQSSRYLVKRTGEKVFLECVQDMDHENMFWYRQDPGLGLRLIYFSYDVKMKEKGDIPEGYSVSREKKERFSLILESASTNQTSMYLCASSPQLASGWYFGPGTRLTVT.

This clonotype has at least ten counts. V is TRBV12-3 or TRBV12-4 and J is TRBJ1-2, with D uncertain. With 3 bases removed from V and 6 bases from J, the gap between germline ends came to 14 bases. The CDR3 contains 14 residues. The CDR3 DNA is TGTGCCAGCAGTTTCTCTTACACGGGAGATGGCTACACCTTC. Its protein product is CASSFSYTGDGYTF.

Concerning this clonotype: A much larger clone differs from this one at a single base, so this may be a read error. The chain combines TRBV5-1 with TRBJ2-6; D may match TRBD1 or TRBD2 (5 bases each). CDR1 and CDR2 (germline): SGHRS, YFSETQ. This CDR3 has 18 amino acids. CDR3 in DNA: TGCGCCAGCAGCTTGGGGGGACGGACAATCTCTTGGGCCAACGTCCTGACTTTC. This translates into CASSLGGRTISWANVLTF.